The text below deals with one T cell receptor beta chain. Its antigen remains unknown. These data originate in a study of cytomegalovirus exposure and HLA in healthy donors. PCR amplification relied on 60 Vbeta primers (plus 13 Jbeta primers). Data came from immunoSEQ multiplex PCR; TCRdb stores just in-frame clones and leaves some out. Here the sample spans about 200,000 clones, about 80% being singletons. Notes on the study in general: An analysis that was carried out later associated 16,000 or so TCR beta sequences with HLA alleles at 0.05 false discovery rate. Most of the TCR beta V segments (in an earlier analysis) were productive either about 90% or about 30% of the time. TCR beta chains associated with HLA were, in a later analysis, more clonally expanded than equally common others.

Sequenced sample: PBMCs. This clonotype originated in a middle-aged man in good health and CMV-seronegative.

CDR3 amino acids: CASSIRQGQGNTEAFF. CDR3 in DNA: TGTGCCAGCAGCATTAGACAGGGGCAGGGTAACACTGAAGCTTTCTTT. The chain links TRBV7-9 to TRBJ1-1, with 8 nucleotides matching TRBD1. Germline values: CDR1 SEHNR, CDR2 FQNEAQ (reference sequence). The length of the CDR3 is 16 residues. The trim removed 5 bases at V and 2 bases at J, leaving 10 bases unmatched.